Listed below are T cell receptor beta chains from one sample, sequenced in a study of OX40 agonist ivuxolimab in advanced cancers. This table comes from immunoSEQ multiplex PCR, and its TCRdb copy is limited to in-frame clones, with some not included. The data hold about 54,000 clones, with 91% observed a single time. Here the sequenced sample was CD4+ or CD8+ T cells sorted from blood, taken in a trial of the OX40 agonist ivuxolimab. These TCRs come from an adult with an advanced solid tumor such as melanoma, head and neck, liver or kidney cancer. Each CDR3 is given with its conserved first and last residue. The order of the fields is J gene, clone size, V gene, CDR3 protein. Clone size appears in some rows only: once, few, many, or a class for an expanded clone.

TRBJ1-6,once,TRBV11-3,CASSFAQDSPLHF
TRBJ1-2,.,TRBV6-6,CASSYGQGDYGYTF
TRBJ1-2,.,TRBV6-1,CASTLDLRGYTF
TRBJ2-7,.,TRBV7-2,CASSLGSAYEQYF
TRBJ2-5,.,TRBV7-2,CASTSWGTGEETQYF
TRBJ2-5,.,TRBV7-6,CASSLGRGREQYF
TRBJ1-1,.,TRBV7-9,CASSLFLDTEAFF
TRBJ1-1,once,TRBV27,CASSFLRGGMNTEAFF
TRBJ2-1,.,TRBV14,CASSLTLGGEQFF
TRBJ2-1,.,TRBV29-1,CSVASGSLTSEQFF
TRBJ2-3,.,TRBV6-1,CASSDKRGSTDTQYF
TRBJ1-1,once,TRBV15,CATSRARQGTEAFF
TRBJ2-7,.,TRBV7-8,CASSLQGNDEQYF
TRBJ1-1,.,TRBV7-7,CASSLQMNTEAFF
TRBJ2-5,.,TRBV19,CASSIDPRGQETQYF
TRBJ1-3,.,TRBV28,CASSDRGQGNTIYF
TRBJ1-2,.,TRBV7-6,CASSLGSGTGISYGYTF
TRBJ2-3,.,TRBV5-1,CASSLISIAGFTDTQYF
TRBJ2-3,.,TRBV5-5,CASSPEPGALTDTQYF
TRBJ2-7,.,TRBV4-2,CASSPGGQGASYEQYF
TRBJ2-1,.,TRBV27,CASSAGTSSNEQFF
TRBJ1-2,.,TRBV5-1,CASSFGTAYGYTF
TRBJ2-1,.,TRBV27,CASSSHDRLSSYNEQFF
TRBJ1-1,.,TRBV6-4,CASSDIGSTEAFF
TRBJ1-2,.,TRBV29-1,CSVGGQGYGYTF
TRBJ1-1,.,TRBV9,CASSSLPNTEAFF
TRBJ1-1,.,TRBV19,CASSKRGLTEAFF
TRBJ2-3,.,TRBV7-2,CASSYPGLVYTGDTQYF
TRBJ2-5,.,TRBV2,CASSSTRRETQYF
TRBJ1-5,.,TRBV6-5,CASSAPGQPQHF
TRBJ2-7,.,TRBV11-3,CASSKTGSDEQYF
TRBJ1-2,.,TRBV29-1,CVGGGRNYGYTF
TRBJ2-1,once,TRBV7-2,CASSLRGRFADEQFF
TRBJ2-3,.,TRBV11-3,CASSLSSTDTQYF
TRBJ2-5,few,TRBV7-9,CASSLSSSVGYF
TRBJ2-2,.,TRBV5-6,CASSSTGGVRTGELFF